This is a list of T cell receptor beta chains from one sample in a study of blood T cells in healthy people across ages. MiXCR, run by TCRdb on the 5' RACE reads, gives a single entry per CDR3 protein. The data contain 540,000 or so distinct CDR3 sequences, 27% of them singletons. The sequencing sample was made of blood. These receptor sequences come from a woman aged 70 to 79 in good health. Both conserved end residues are part of each CDR3.

TRBV10-3	TRBJ2-1	CAIGAGALYNEQFF
TRBV7-8	-	CASSTTGGPKNEQFF
TRBV15	TRBJ2-5	CATSSRYRETQYF
TRBV20-1	TRBJ2-1	CSAQKGQGANEQFF
TRBV3-1	TRBJ2-6	CASSQERGTGRPISGANVLTF
TRBV29-1	TRBJ1-1	CSVRDGNTEAFF
TRBV7-2	TRBJ2-7	CASSLRWLDSPSLSYEQYF
TRBV30	TRBJ1-1	CAWSLLGQGTEAFF
TRBV20-1	TRBJ1-2	CSASDGTRYGYTF
TRBV6-2/TRBV6-3	TRBJ2-1	CASRASGGVGEQFF
TRBV16	TRBJ1-3	CASSQFGGQNPGNTIYF
TRBV7-9	-	CASSSYTTSGAYEQYF
TRBV2	TRBJ1-4	CASSVGPTVNEKLFF
TRBV18	TRBJ1-6	CASSPRQGGSYNSPLHF
TRBV6-6	TRBJ1-6	CASSPSGPSPLHF
TRBV7-2	TRBJ2-1	CASSFDSGGINEQFF
TRBV6-2/TRBV6-3	-	CASSYTKPHRGLGNEQFF
TRBV7-2	TRBJ1-2	CTSSSAPTANYGYTF
TRBV11-2	TRBJ2-1	CASSSRLAGGRRSYNEQFF
TRBV12-3/TRBV12-4	TRBJ2-3	CASRDRGFSTDTQYF
TRBV20-1	TRBJ2-7	CSAASPGLEGATYEQYF
TRBV5-1	TRBJ1-1	CASSQAVTTEAFF
TRBV2	TRBJ1-5	CASSSLGYSNQPQHF
TRBV6-2/TRBV6-3	-	CASSYSGIGLAGHNEQFF
TRBV9	TRBJ1-3	CASSVDGEDTIYF
TRBV21-1	TRBJ2-5	CASSKVRTVQETQYF
TRBV20-1	TRBJ2-5	CSARYGEETQYF
TRBV7-9	TRBJ2-5	CASSFPGAGREETQYF
TRBV7-6	TRBJ1-5	CASSPRQDSPSQHF
TRBV11-2	TRBJ2-7	CASREGGGEQYF
TRBV7-9	TRBJ1-5	CASSLGHGGQGNQPQHF
TRBV7-2	TRBJ2-6	CASSSLIWSSGANVLTF
TRBV4-1	TRBJ1-5	CASSQVGGNQPQHF
TRBV5-1	TRBJ2-1	CASSLNPRGTLSYNEQFF
TRBV10-3	TRBJ2-7	CAISYTGPPAGSYEQYF
TRBV4-3	TRBJ2-3	CASSVKQESDTQYF
TRBV12-3/TRBV12-4	TRBJ1-2	CASSLGVLGYTF
TRBV20-1	TRBJ2-7	CSALGQGANEQYF
TRBV5-1	TRBJ1-5	CASSGQGINQPQHF
TRBV19	TRBJ1-2	CASSAWDIYGYTF
TRBV7-2	TRBJ2-3	CASSSPSGGGTQYF
TRBV6-2/TRBV6-3	TRBJ2-5	CASSWAGGPETQYF
TRBV2	TRBJ2-1	CASSDRGVYNEQFF
TRBV7-9	TRBJ2-3	CASSPGTSGPQGTDTQYF
TRBV4-1	TRBJ2-1	CASSLLGQGSYNEQFF
TRBV18	TRBJ2-5	CASSLVQTGTVKETQYF
TRBV12-3/TRBV12-4	-	CASRKRGGHETQYF
TRBV15	TRBJ1-2	CATSRRGDSYGYTF
TRBV7-2	TRBJ1-1	CASSATRDSREAFF
TRBV30	TRBJ1-1	CAWINYGTNTEAFF
TRBV6-6	TRBJ1-2	CASSKLEYGYTF
TRBV29-1	TRBJ2-3	CSAKRDSGGGRDTQYF
TRBV20-1	TRBJ2-1	CSAQSRLAGGPSYNEQFF